A selection of T cell receptor beta chains follows, all from one sample in a study of T cell responses to AZD1222 COVID-19 vaccine. Using immunoSEQ multiplex PCR, the repertoire was profiled, and TCRdb retains in-frame clones only, with some absent. Altogether about 93,000 clones are present, about 86% being singletons, with the ten largest covering 5% to 6.5%. The sample in question was peripheral blood, obtained on day 0 of AZD1222 vaccination. The receptor set was obtained from an adult in good health. CDR3s include the opening cysteine and the closing phenylalanine or tryptophan. Fields, in order: clone size, J gene, V gene, D gene, CDR3 DNA, CDR3 protein. A D gene is named only where the DNA matches it firmly. Only part of the rows carry a size: once, few, many, or a class if the clone is expanded.

clone_size: once
j_call: TRBJ2-7
v_call: TRBV18
d_call: .
cdr3_nt: TGTGCCAGCTCACAGGGGACAAACTACGAGCAGTACTTC
cdr3_aa: CASSQGTNYEQYF

clone_size: .
j_call: TRBJ1-5
v_call: TRBV6-4
d_call: TRBD1
cdr3_nt: TGTGCCAGCAGTGATGGCAGGGGGCCGCGTGCGAGGCCCCAGCATTTT
cdr3_aa: CASSDGRGPRARPQHF

clone_size: .
j_call: TRBJ1-6
v_call: TRBV7-6
d_call: .
cdr3_nt: TGTGCCAGCAGCCGCACGACCACCTATAATTCACCCCTCCACTTT
cdr3_aa: CASSRTTTYNSPLHF

clone_size: .
j_call: TRBJ2-1
v_call: TRBV11-2
d_call: .
cdr3_nt: TGTGCCAGCAGCTTAGGGCAGGCCTACAATGAGCAGTTCTTC
cdr3_aa: CASSLGQAYNEQFF

clone_size: .
j_call: TRBJ2-2
v_call: TRBV6-1
d_call: TRBD2
cdr3_nt: TGTGCCAGCAGTGGGGGGAGGGGAGGGAACACCGGGGAGCTGTTTTTT
cdr3_aa: CASSGGRGGNTGELFF

clone_size: .
j_call: TRBJ2-7
v_call: TRBV6-1
d_call: TRBD2
cdr3_nt: TGTGCCAGCAGTCTAGCGGGAGGGGGCGAGCAGTACTTC
cdr3_aa: CASSLAGGGEQYF

clone_size: once
j_call: TRBJ1-5
v_call: TRBV5-8
d_call: .
cdr3_nt: TGTGCCAGCAGCTTGGTGGGGGCGGGCAATCAGCCCCAGCATTTT
cdr3_aa: CASSLVGAGNQPQHF

clone_size: .
j_call: TRBJ1-4
v_call: TRBV2
d_call: .
cdr3_nt: TGTGCCAGCAAAAGGGCGGCAACTAATGAAAAACTGTTTTTT
cdr3_aa: CASKRAATNEKLFF

clone_size: once
j_call: TRBJ2-1
v_call: TRBV7-3
d_call: .
cdr3_nt: TGTGCCAGCAGCCAAGGGGACCAATACAATGAGCAGTTCTTC
cdr3_aa: CASSQGDQYNEQFF

clone_size: .
j_call: TRBJ1-1
v_call: TRBV9
d_call: .
cdr3_nt: TGTGCCAGCAGCGTGGCAGTTAACACTGAAGCTTTCTTT
cdr3_aa: CASSVAVNTEAFF

clone_size: .
j_call: TRBJ2-7
v_call: TRBV11-1
d_call: TRBD1
cdr3_nt: TGTGCCAGCAGCTTTGAACAGGGGCAGTACGAGCAGTACTTC
cdr3_aa: CASSFEQGQYEQYF

clone_size: .
j_call: TRBJ2-7
v_call: TRBV5-4
d_call: .
cdr3_nt: TGTGCCAGCAGCGGCGAGGGTTTGTTATCGACGCGCGAGCAGTACTTC
cdr3_aa: CASSGEGLLSTREQYF

clone_size: once
j_call: TRBJ1-1
v_call: TRBV6-5
d_call: .
cdr3_nt: TGTGCCAGCAGGGAGGAAACTGAAGCTTTCTTT
cdr3_aa: CASREETEAFF

clone_size: .
j_call: TRBJ1-5
v_call: TRBV6-5
d_call: TRBD1
cdr3_nt: TGTGCCAGCAGCAGACAGGGGAGCAATCAGCCCCAGCATTTT
cdr3_aa: CASSRQGSNQPQHF

clone_size: once
j_call: TRBJ1-4
v_call: TRBV5-6
d_call: .
cdr3_nt: TGTGCCAGCAGCTTTGCAGGAAATAATGAAAAACTGTTTTTT
cdr3_aa: CASSFAGNNEKLFF

clone_size: .
j_call: TRBJ1-5
v_call: TRBV19
d_call: TRBD1
cdr3_nt: TGTGCCAGTAGTACGTACCAATTTCAAGGACAGGGCAACAGCAATCAGCCCCAGCATTTT
cdr3_aa: CASSTYQFQGQGNSNQPQHF

clone_size: once
j_call: TRBJ2-1
v_call: TRBV4-2
d_call: TRBD1
cdr3_nt: TGTGCCAGCAGCCAAGAGTGGGGACAGGGTGCGAATGAGCAGTTCTTC
cdr3_aa: CASSQEWGQGANEQFF

clone_size: .
j_call: TRBJ1-2
v_call: TRBV9
d_call: .
cdr3_nt: TGTGCCAGCAGCGGGACAGACCATTCGGGTGGCTACACCTTC
cdr3_aa: CASSGTDHSGGYTF

clone_size: .
j_call: TRBJ2-6
v_call: TRBV28
d_call: TRBD1
cdr3_nt: TGTGCCAGCAGTTCCAACAGGGGGCGGACCTCTGGGGCCAACGTCCTGACTTTC
cdr3_aa: CASSSNRGRTSGANVLTF

clone_size: .
j_call: TRBJ1-1
v_call: TRBV7-9
d_call: TRBD1
cdr3_nt: TGTGCCAGCAGCTTGTCCGGGACAGCGTACACTGAAGCTTTCTTT
cdr3_aa: CASSLSGTAYTEAFF

clone_size: .
j_call: TRBJ2-3
v_call: TRBV5-1
d_call: TRBD1
cdr3_nt: TGCGCCAGCAGCTACGGGACAGGCTCCGGGGATACGCAGTATTTT
cdr3_aa: CASSYGTGSGDTQYF

clone_size: .
j_call: TRBJ2-5
v_call: TRBV7-2
d_call: .
cdr3_nt: TGTGCCAGCAGCCAAGGGAGGCGCCGGGGCTCCCAAGAGACCCAGTACTTC
cdr3_aa: CASSQGRRRGSQETQYF

clone_size: .
j_call: TRBJ1-5
v_call: TRBV27
d_call: .
cdr3_nt: TGTGCCAGCAGTCTCCTGGGCAATCAGCCCCAGCATTTT
cdr3_aa: CASSLLGNQPQHF